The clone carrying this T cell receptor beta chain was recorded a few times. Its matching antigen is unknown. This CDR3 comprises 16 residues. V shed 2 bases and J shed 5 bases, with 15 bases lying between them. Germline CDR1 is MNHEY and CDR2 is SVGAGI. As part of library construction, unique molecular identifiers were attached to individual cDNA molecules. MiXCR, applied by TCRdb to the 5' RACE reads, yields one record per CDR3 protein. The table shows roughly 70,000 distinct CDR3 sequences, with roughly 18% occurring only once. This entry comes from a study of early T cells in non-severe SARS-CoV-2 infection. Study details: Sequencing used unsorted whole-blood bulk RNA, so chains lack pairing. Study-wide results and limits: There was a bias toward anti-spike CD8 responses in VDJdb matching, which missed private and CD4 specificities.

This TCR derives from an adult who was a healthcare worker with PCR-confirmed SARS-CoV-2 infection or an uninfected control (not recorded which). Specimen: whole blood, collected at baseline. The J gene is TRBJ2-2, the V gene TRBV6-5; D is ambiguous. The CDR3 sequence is CASSYTAHPETGELFF. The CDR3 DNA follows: TGTGCCAGCAGTTACACAGCCCACCCTGAAACCGGGGAGCTGTTTTTT.